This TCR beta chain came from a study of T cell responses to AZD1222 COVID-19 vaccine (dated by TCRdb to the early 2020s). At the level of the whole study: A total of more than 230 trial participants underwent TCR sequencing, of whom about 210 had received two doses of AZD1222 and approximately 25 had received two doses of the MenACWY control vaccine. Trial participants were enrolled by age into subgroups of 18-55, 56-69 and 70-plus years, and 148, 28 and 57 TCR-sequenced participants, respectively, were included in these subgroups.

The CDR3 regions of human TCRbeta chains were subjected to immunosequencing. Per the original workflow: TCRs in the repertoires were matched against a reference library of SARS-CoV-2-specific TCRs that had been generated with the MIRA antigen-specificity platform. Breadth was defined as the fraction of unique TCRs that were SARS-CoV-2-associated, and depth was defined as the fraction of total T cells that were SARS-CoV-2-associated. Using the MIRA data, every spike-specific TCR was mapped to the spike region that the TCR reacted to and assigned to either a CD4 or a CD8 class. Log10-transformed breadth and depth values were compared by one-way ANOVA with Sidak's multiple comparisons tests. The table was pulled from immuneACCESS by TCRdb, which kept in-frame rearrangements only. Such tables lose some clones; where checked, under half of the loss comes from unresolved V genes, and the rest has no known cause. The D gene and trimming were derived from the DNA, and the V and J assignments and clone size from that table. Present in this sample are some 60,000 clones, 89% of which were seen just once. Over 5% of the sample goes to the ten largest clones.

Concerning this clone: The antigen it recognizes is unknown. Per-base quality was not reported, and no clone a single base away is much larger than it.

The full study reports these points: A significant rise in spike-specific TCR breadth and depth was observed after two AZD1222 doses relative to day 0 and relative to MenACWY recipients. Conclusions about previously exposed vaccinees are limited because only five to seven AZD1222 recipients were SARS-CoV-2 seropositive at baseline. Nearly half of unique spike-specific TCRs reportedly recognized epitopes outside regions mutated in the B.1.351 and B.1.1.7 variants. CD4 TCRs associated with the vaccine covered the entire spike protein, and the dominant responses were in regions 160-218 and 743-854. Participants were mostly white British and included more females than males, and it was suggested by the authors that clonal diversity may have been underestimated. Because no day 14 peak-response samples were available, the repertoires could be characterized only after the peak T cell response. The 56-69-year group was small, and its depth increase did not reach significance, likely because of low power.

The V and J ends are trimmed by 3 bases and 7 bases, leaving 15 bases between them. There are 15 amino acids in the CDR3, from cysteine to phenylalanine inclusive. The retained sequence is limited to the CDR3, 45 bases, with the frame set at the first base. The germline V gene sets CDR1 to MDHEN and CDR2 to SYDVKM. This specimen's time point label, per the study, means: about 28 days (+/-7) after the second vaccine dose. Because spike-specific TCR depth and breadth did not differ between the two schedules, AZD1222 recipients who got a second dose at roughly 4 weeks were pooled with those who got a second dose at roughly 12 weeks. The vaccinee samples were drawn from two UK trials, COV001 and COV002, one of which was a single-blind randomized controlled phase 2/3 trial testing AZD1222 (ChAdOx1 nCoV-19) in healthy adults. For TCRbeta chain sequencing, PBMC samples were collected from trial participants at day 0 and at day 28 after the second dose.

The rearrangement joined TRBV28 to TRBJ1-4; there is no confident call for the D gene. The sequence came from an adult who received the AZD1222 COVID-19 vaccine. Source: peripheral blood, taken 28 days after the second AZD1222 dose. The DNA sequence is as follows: TGTGCCAGCAGTTTTGACCCGGGGAAAGGTGAAAAACTGTTTTTT. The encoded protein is CASSFDPGKGEKLFF.